The T cell receptor beta chain under discussion was sequenced for a study of T cell responses to AZD1222 COVID-19 vaccine. At the level of the study: Researchers grouped second doses given at about 4 or about 12 weeks into one pool.

About this clone itself: The antigen remains undetermined.

Findings of the study overall: Donors were chiefly white British, with a greater number of females, and clonal diversity was perhaps underestimated.

Libraries were prepared by immunoSEQ multiplex PCR; TCRdb keeps only in-frame clonotypes and omits some of them. The data contain some 120,000 clones, around nine tenths of them singletons. Germline CDR1 reads ENHRY; CDR2 reads SYGVKD. J was trimmed by 4 bases and V by 10 bases; bases with no gene match: 6. The length of the CDR3 is 13 residues. V gene TRBV10-3 combines with J gene TRBJ1-1, with 10 positions matching TRBD1. This specimen consisted of peripheral blood, obtained on day 0 of AZD1222 vaccination. This sequence originates from an adult in good health. The CDR3 DNA reads as TGTGCCACCGGGACAGGGGCTGTCACTGAAGCTTTCTTT. Translating it yields CATGTGAVTEAFF.